This paragraph covers one T cell receptor beta chain sequence. Antigen unknown. CDR1 is SGHKS, CDR2 YYEKEE, per germline (reference sequence). V lost 4 bases and J 2 bases, leaving 10 bases between the germline ends. CDR3 size: 15 residues. Unique molecular identifiers featured in each of the TCR beta cDNA libraries. TCRdb independently ran MiXCR on the PCR reads; one entry per CDR3 protein. The table shows hundreds of thousands of distinct CDR3 sequences, with 59% occurring only once. These data belong to a study of post-analysis software for immune sequencing data. Notes on the study in general: Elevated frequency relative to controls characterized 4 or 5 TRBV segments in patients, TRBV5-6, TRBV5-1 and TRBV20-1 among them. Those with multiple sclerosis, the patient group, showed significantly lower normalized Chao1 diversity than controls.

The receptor's source is a girl aged 2 to 10 with multiple sclerosis. Material: blood. The rearrangement uses TRBV5-5 and TRBJ2-6, with D perhaps TRBD1 (5 bases). The DNA of the CDR3 is TGTGCCAGCAGCCCACAGGATACTGGGGCCAACGTCCTGACTTTC. This codes for CASSPQDTGANVLTF.